The clone carrying this T cell receptor beta chain occurred once. The data were produced by immunoSEQ multiplex PCR, yet TCRdb's version contains in-frame clones alone and is incomplete. The sample includes about 220,000 clones, 84% of them seen just once. CDR1 is SGHTA and CDR2 is FQGNSA in the germline V gene. The CDR3 contains 15 residues. The trim removed 0 bases at V and 2 bases at J, leaving 2 bases unmatched. This entry comes from a study of blood T cell repertoires in COVID-19. Study overall: Samples came from the United States, Italy and Spain, spanning acute and convalescent COVID-19. PBMCs, B-cell-depleted T cells, or T cells were the source of the cDNA or gDNA that made up the material.

The receptor was isolated from an older woman with acute or convalescent COVID-19. The sequencing sample was made of peripheral blood. The chain is built from TRBV7-2 and TRBJ1-2, with 8 bases fitting TRBD1. CDR3 in DNA: TGTGCCAGCAGCTTAGCAACAGGGGGAAACTATGGCTACACCTTC. Protein product: CASSLATGGNYGYTF.